The present T cell receptor (beta chain) was sequenced within a study of T-cell reconstitution after alpha-beta-depleted transplantation in children. The sample holds a few counts of this clonotype. Its antigen is currently unknown. There are 14 residues in the CDR3. V trimming: 2 bases; J trimming: 2 bases; junction bases outside the gene matches: 4. CDR1 DFQATT and CDR2 SNEGSKA come from the germline V gene (reference sequence). General study results and limits: The authors attributed T-cell counts and diversity one year after transplant mostly to newly produced T cells.

Researchers prepared the TCRbeta library using unique molecular identifiers, the study reports. TCRdb re-called the PCR reads through MiXCR, storing one row per CDR3 protein. Counted here are approximately 980,000 distinct CDR3 sequences, roughly 29% occurring once; the ten biggest clones make up roughly 28%. Sample: PBMCs, mostly from graft donor cells, taken 360 days after TCRalphabeta/CD19-depleted stem cell transplant. The chain uses TRBV20-1 and TRBJ2-3, with 7 bases aligning to TRBD1. The sequence came from a boy younger than two who had a stem cell transplant for SCID, so the T cells may come from the graft donor. The CDR3 region is CSARRDSSTDTQYF. Written as DNA, the CDR3 is TGCAGTGCTAGAAGGGACAGTTCCACAGATACGCAGTATTTT.